Reported below is one TCR beta chain. In its sample, this clonotype was seen once. Its target antigen remains unknown. The sample holds no much larger clone one base away, and base qualities are not on file. On its own, one read is weak support. The library was prepared using RT-PCR. Sequencing took place on an Illumina HiSeq 2500. TCRdb itself trimmed the public reads at Q25 with fastp, ran MiXCR and retained productive beta chains. Each entry merges the rows of one CDR3 protein and shows their most common DNA and genes. This sample holds over 750,000 distinct CDR3 sequences; over 20% were observed only once. 10% of the sample is held by the ten biggest clonotypes. Trimming takes 0 bases off V and 1 base off J; junction bases not matched to a gene: 4. Sequences SGHAT (CDR1) and FQNNGV (CDR2) are obtained from the germline V gene. Taken from cysteine to phenylalanine, the CDR3 has 19 residues. Only the CDR3 part of the read is kept: 57 bases, read in frame from the first base.

The sample belongs to a study of response to subunit inactivated influenza vaccine (dated 2018 in TCRdb). Looking at the study overall: Deep quantitative T cell receptor repertoire profiling was used in the study to track responses to a trivalent subunit inactivated influenza vaccine. Overall results and qualifications from the work: The authors proposed that each seasonal influenza vaccination may bring in only a limited number of new T cells.

The material was PBMCs from blood, obtained 5 days after vaccination. The V and J segments used are TRBV11-2 and TRBJ2-1; the junction holds 15 bases that match TRBD2. The TCR sequence derives from a man aged 50 to 59 who received an inactivated influenza vaccine. Donor details come from another sample of the same person, matched by shared clones. CDR3 loop: CASSLEGTSGGFSYNEQFF. The DNA reads TGTGCCAGCAGCTTAGAGGGGACTAGCGGGGGGTTTTCCTACAATGAGCAGTTCTTC.